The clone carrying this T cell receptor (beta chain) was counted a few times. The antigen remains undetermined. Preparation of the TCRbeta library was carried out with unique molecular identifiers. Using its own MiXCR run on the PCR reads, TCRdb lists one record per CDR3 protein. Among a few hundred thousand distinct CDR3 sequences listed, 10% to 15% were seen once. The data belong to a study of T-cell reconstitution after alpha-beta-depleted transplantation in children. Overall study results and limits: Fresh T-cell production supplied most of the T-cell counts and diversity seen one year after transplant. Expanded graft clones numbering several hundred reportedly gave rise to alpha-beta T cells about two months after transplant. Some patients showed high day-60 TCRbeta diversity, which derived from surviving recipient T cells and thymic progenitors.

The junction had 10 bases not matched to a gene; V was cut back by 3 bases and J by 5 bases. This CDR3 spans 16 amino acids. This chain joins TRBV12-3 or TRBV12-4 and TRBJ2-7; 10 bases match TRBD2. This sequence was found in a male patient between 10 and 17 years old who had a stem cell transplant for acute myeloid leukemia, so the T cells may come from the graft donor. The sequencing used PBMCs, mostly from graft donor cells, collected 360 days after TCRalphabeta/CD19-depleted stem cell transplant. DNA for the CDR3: TGTGCCAGCAGTTTCTCCGCTAGCGGGAGCTTTGACGAGCAGTACTTC. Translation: CASSFSASGSFDEQYF.